Listed here are 29 T cell receptor beta chains from one sample, sequenced in a study of blood T cells in healthy people across ages. A second PCR, run for about 7 to 11 cycles, used a sample-barcoded 5' primer plus a J-beta primer mix. TCRdb processed the 5' RACE reads anew with MiXCR; each CDR3 protein has one entry. This sample has nearly 800,000 distinct CDR3 sequences, with 20% to 30% found just once. This sample was shared with a second study, whose subject was T cells of mothers and their children.

The specimen was blood. These receptor sequences come from a boy between 10 and 17 years old in good health.

In its sample, this clonotype was seen many times. The chain recombines TRBV7-3 with TRBJ2-1; no firm D call. V lost 2 bases and J lost 4, with 3 bases in between. From germline, CDR1 is SGHTA and CDR2 FQGTGA. The CDR3 totals 12 residues. CDR3: CASSLQYNEQFF. CDR3 nucleotides: TGTGCCAGCAGCTTACAGTACAATGAGCAGTTCTTC. Combining the CDR3 with reference TRBV7-3 and TRBJ2-1 gives the whole variable domain GAGVSQTPSNKVTEKGKYVELRCDPISGHTALYWYRQSLGQGPEFLIYFQGTGAADDSGLPNDRFFAVRPEGSVSTLKIQRTERGDSAVYLCASSLQYNEQFFGPGTRLTVL.

This clonotype occurred many times. The rearrangement links TRBV4-3 to TRBJ2-5, with D unclear. V was clipped by 0 bases and J by 4 bases, with 9 bases between them. CDR3 length: 14 residues. CDR1 and CDR2 (germline): LGHNA, YSLEER. CDR3 loop: CASSQDLGVETQYF. The CDR3 DNA follows: TGCGCCAGCAGCCAAGACCTGGGTGTAGAGACCCAGTACTTC.

This chain uses TRBV21-1 with TRBJ1-4. TRBV21-1 constitutes a pseudogene. The length of the CDR3 is 13 residues. This CDR3 is CASSKPGRQKLFF. The CDR3 bases are TGTGCCAGCAGCAAACCTGGCAGACAAAAACTGTTTTTT.

This clonotype was recorded at least ten times. V is TRBV6-2 or TRBV6-3 and J is TRBJ2-3; TRBD1 matches at 8 bases. Trimming at V came to 6 bases and at J to 4 bases, leaving 9 bases not matched to a gene. This CDR3 has 15 residues. Germline-derived CDR1 and CDR2 are MNHEY and SVGEGT. The CDR3 nucleotides are TGTGCCAGCAGGCCCAACAGGGGGTTAGCAGATACGCAGTATTTT. This codes for CASRPNRGLADTQYF.

This chain links TRBV18 with TRBJ1-5; 7 positions match TRBD1. The CDR3 has 16 residues. Germline-derived CDR1 and CDR2 are KGHSH and LQKENI. Trimming removed 5 bases from V and 4 bases from J; junction bases left unmatched: 11. The CDR3 nucleotides are TGTGCCAGCTCAAGATACGAAAGGGGGCCAAATCAGCCCCAGCATTTT. Amino acids: CASSRYERGPNQPQHF.

Details on this clonotype: The germline gene is not matched at one end of the junction; a read error may be the cause. The chain links TRBV7-9 to TRBJ2-2; D may be TRBD2 (5 bases). Germline V CDR1 and CDR2: SEHNR, FQNEAQ (reference sequence). This CDR3 comprises 15 residues. DNA of the CDR3: TGTGCCAGCAGCCCCTCGTTAGTCGACCCCGGGGAGCTGTCTTTT. Its protein product is CASSPSLVDPGELSF. The full variable domain, with the rest looked up from reference TRBV7-9 and TRBJ2-2, is DTGVSQNPRHKITKRGQNVTFRCDPISEHNRLYWYRQTLGQGPEFLTYFQNEAQLEKSRLLSDRFSAERPKGSFSTLEIQRTEQGDSAMYLCASSPSLVDPGELSFGEGSRLTVL.

CDR3 DNA sequence: TGTGCCAGCAGTTTAAGTGGGGGAGAGGGCTACACCTTC. It is translated as CASSLSGGEGYTF. V usage is TRBV12-3 or TRBV12-4 and J usage is TRBJ1-2, with a tentative D call TRBD1 (5 bases). The CDR3 runs to 13 residues. The ends were cut back, 2 bases at V and 8 bases at J, with 12 bases in the middle.

V is TRBV7-9 and J is TRBJ2-7; TRBD2 matches at 11 bases. CDR1 is SEHNR, CDR2 FQNEAQ, per germline (reference sequence). CDR3 length equals 16 residues. V lost 8 bases and J lost 3; bases outside the gene matches: 12. The DNA of the CDR3 is TGTGCCAGCGGTGCGGGGGGGACTAGCGGATACTACGAGCAGTACTTC. This encodes CASGAGGTSGYYEQYF.

This clonotype showed up just a few times. This rearrangement joins TRBV20-1 to TRBJ2-5; D unresolved. Germline CDR1 reads DFQATT; CDR2 reads SNEGSKA (reference sequence). The CDR3 length is 14 residues. Trimming removed 0 bases from V and 2 bases from J, with 10 bases in between. The CDR3 nucleotides are TGCAGTGCTAGAGATAAAAGGGATCAAGAGACCCAGTACTTC. Amino acids: CSARDKRDQETQYF.

J is TRBJ2-3 and V is TRBV27, with 8 bases identical to TRBD2. Germline CDR1 reads MNHEY; CDR2 reads SMNVEV (reference sequence). V gave up 1 base and J gave up 5 bases; unmatched junction bases: 11. The CDR3 is made up of 17 amino acids. The CDR3: CASSLLNPSGLGDTQYF. The CDR3 DNA is TGTGCCAGCAGTTTATTGAATCCTAGCGGGTTGGGAGATACGCAGTATTTT.

This clonotype was seen a few times. The CDR3 region is CASSRSADTSGKKNIQYF. The CDR3 DNA reads TGTGCCAGCAGCCGTAGTGCGGATACTTCGGGAAAAAAAAACATTCAGTACTTC. The chain joins TRBV11-2 to TRBJ2-4, with TRBD2 as a possible D gene (5 bases). This CDR3 has 18 amino acids. The V end lost 5 bases, the J end lost 4 bases, and 24 bases lay between the germline ends. Germline loops: CDR1 SGHAT, CDR2 FQNNGV.

This clonotype appeared a few times. V is TRBV7-2 and J is TRBJ1-4; 7 bases are shared with TRBD1. The CDR3 runs 13 residues. The V segment lost 10 bases and the J segment 5 bases; nucleotides outside the gene matches: 7. In germline, CDR1 is SGHTA, CDR2 FQGNSA. The CDR3 sequence: CATRGQPNEKLFF. As DNA, the CDR3 is TGTGCCACTAGGGGACAGCCGAATGAAAAACTGTTTTTT.

This clonotype appeared a few times. A junction boundary mismatches the germline segment, possibly from a read error. This sequence joins TRBV3-1 and TRBJ1-6; TRBD1 matches 7 bases. There are 14 residues in the CDR3. From germline, CDR1 is LGHDT and CDR2 YNNKEL (reference sequence). Here the CDR3 DNA reads TGTGCCAGCTGGACAGGAGTCTATAGTTCACCCCTCCACTTT. This codes for CASWTGVYSSPLHF.

The chain carries TRBV6-2 or TRBV6-3 and TRBJ2-7; 10 nucleotides agree with TRBD1. Trimming at V came to 5 bases and at J to 0 bases, leaving 7 bases not matched to a gene. The length of the CDR3 is 16 residues. Germline V gives CDR1 MNHEY, CDR2 SVGEGT. The chain's CDR3 is CASSPATGGASYEQYF. Here the CDR3 DNA reads TGTGCCAGCAGTCCCGCGACAGGGGGCGCCTCCTACGAGCAGTACTTC.

The V and J genes are TRBV7-9 and TRBJ2-5; D may be TRBD2 (6 bases). TRBJ2-7 matches the DNA end more closely, so the J call is doubtful. The germline V gene has CDR1 SEHNR and CDR2 FQNEAQ (reference sequence). The length of the CDR3 is 16 residues. CDR3 residues: CASTSGSGVGSYEQYF. The CDR3 DNA sequence: TGTGCCAGCACCTCTGGTTCGGGAGTTGGTTCCTACGAGCAGTACTTC.

Only a few counts were recorded for this clonotype. The chain couples TRBV9 to TRBJ2-3; the D gene is possibly TRBD1 (5 bases). The germline V and J ends were trimmed by 4 bases and 3 bases, with 15 bases remaining between them. Per the germline V gene, CDR1 is SGDLS and CDR2 is YYNGEE. CDR3 length: 15 amino acids. The CDR3 spells CASSTRRQGTDTQYF. The DNA of the CDR3 is TGTGCCAGCAGCACAAGACGGCAGGGAACAGATACGCAGTATTTT.

This clonotype was counted at least ten times. J is TRBJ2-5 and V is TRBV7-9; TRBD2 is a possible D gene (7 bases). Germline CDR1 and CDR2: SEHNR and FQNEAQ (reference sequence). This CDR3 region has 15 residues. Deletions cut 1 base from V and 5 bases from J, with 14 bases between. Written as DNA, the CDR3 is TGTGCCAGCAGCTTAGTCGAGGGGGAGGGGGAGACCCAGTACTTC. Residues: CASSLVEGEGETQYF.

There are a few counts of this clonotype. The chain uses TRBV5-6 and TRBJ2-3, with 12 bases fitting TRBD2. With V trimmed by 3 bases and J by 5 bases, 4 bases remained unmatched. The CDR3 has 15 residues. CDR1 is SGHDT and CDR2 is YYEEEE in the germline V gene. CDR3 residues: CASSSATSGGDTQYF. The CDR3 DNA sequence: TGTGCCAGCAGCTCCGCGACTAGCGGGGGAGATACGCAGTATTTT.

In its sample, this clonotype was seen once. The rearrangement joins TRBV9 to TRBJ2-5; 8 nucleotides line up with TRBD1. Germline assignment: CDR1 SGDLS and CDR2 YYNGEE. The CDR3 runs 15 residues. V lost 3 bases, J lost 1 base, and 5 bases stayed unmatched. CDR3 sequence: CASSEYDRGQETQYF. The CDR3 DNA is TGTGCCAGCAGCGAGTATGACAGGGGCCAAGAGACCCAGTACTTC.

This clonotype has a handful of counts. This rearrangement joins TRBV2 to TRBJ2-1, with no clear D. The CDR3 consists of 15 residues. V lost 1 base and J lost 3, with 10 bases in between. Germline-derived CDR1 and CDR2 are SNHLY and FYNNEI. CDR3 in DNA: TGTGCCAGCAGTGAAGGCGGTTTGCTCTACAATGAGCAGTTCTTC. Its protein product is CASSEGGLLYNEQFF.

This sequence joins TRBV27 and TRBJ1-6; the D gene is possibly TRBD1 (6 bases). The CDR3 contains 15 residues. Germline V lookup: CDR1 MNHEY, CDR2 SMNVEV (reference sequence). Trimming shortened V by 3 bases and J by 9 bases, and 15 bases separated the two germline ends. The DNA of the CDR3 is TGTGCCAGCAGTTTGGGTGGGACATTTGGTTCACCCCTCCACTTT. It translates to CASSLGGTFGSPLHF.

J is TRBJ2-7 and V is TRBV10-3; TRBD1 is a possible D gene (5 bases). The CDR3 runs to 13 residues. Looked up from germline, CDR1 is ENHRY and CDR2 is SYGVKD. Trimming removed 11 bases at V and 3 bases at J, with 17 bases between. The CDR3 coding sequence is TGTGCCGCCCAGGGCCCACCAGGCTACGAGCAGTACTTC. Translation: CAAQGPPGYEQYF.

This clonotype was recorded a few times. The chain combines TRBV29-1 with TRBJ2-2, with 10 nucleotides matching TRBD1. Unmatched junction bases numbered 6, after V lost 0 bases and J lost 5 bases. This CDR3 has 16 amino acids. The germline gives CDR1 SQVTM, CDR2 ANQGSEA. CDR3 loop: CSVEEGQGRGTGELFF. The CDR3 bases are TGCAGCGTTGAAGAGGGACAGGGGAGAGGGACCGGGGAGCTGTTTTTT.

The rearrangement joins TRBV20-1 to TRBJ2-1; D is unclear. The CDR3 consists of 11 residues. The germline gives CDR1 DFQATT, CDR2 SNEGSKA (reference sequence). V lost 0 bases and J lost 10, with 7 bases in between. The CDR3 here is CSAREVGEQFF. In nucleotides, the CDR3 is TGCAGTGCTAGAGAGGTCGGGGAGCAGTTCTTC.

This sequence joins TRBV20-1 and TRBJ2-6; 12 bases line up with TRBD2. There are 19 residues in the CDR3. Trimming removed 2 bases from V and 0 bases from J; junction bases left unmatched: 8. Germline V gene data show CDR1 as DFQATT and CDR2 as SNEGSKA (reference sequence). The CDR3 DNA sequence: TGCAGTGCTAGACCGTCGGGACTAGCGGGTTTCTCTGGGGCCAACGTCCTGACTTTC. It codes for CSARPSGLAGFSGANVLTF.

This chain connects TRBV7-8 to TRBJ1-1; maybe TRBD1 (6 bases). This CDR3 has 17 residues. Trimming left V 2 bases short and J 3 bases short, with 19 bases between. Germline V gene sequence: CDR1 SGHVS, CDR2 FQNEAQ. The CDR3 loop is CASSLSRLGAGDTEAFF. CDR3 DNA: TGTGCCAGCAGCTTAAGCCGTTTGGGGGCAGGGGACACTGAAGCTTTCTTT.

This clonotype was counted many times. The chain is built from TRBV15 and TRBJ2-6, with TRBD1 matching 7 bases. Germline V CDR1 and CDR2: LNHNV, YYDKDF (reference sequence). This CDR3 is built from 18 residues. The V segment lost 5 bases and the J segment 0 bases; nucleotides outside the gene matches: 10. The CDR3 coding sequence is TGTGCCACCAGCTCCCCGACAGGGTCCTACTCTGGGGCCAACGTCCTGACTTTC. This encodes CATSSPTGSYSGANVLTF.

CDR3 bases: TGTGCCAGCAGTTCCGGGATAAATGAAAAACTGTTTTTT. Translating it yields CASSSGINEKLFF. V and J are TRBV28 and TRBJ1-4; no reliable D call. The CDR3 is 13 amino acids. V was trimmed by 4 bases and J by 5 bases, leaving 8 bases between them. From germline, CDR1 is MDHEN and CDR2 SYDVKM.

This clonotype was detected ten times or more. The chain joins TRBV11-2 to TRBJ2-1; 11 positions match TRBD2. The ends lost 5 bases at V and 4 bases at J; junction bases unmatched: 10. CDR1 is SGHAT and CDR2 is FQNNGV in the germline V gene. There are 17 residues in the CDR3. The CDR3 sequence: CASSVSSGTSGYNEQFF. The DNA of the CDR3 is TGTGCCAGCAGCGTATCCTCCGGGACTAGCGGTTACAATGAGCAGTTCTTC. The full variable domain, rest sourced from reference TRBV11-2 and TRBJ2-1, is EAGVAQSPRYKIIEKRQSVAFWCNPISGHATLYWYQQILGQGPKLLIQFQNNGVVDDSQLPKDRFSAERLKGVDSTLKIQPAKLEDSAVYLCASSVSSGTSGYNEQFFGPGTRLTVL.